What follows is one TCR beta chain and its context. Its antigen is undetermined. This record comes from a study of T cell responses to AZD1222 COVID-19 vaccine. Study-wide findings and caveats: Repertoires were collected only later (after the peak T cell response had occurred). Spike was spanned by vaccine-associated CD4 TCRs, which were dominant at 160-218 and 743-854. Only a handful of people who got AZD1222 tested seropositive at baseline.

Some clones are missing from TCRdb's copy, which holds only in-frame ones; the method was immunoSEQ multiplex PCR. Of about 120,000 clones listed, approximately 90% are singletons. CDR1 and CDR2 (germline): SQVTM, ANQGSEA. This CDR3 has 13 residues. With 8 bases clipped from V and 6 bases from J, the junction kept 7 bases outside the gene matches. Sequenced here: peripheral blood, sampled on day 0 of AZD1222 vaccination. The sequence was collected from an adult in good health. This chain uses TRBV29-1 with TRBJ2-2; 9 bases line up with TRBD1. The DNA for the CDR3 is TGCAGCTCCGGGACAGGGATCGCCGGGGAGCTGTTTTTT. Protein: CSSGTGIAGELFF.